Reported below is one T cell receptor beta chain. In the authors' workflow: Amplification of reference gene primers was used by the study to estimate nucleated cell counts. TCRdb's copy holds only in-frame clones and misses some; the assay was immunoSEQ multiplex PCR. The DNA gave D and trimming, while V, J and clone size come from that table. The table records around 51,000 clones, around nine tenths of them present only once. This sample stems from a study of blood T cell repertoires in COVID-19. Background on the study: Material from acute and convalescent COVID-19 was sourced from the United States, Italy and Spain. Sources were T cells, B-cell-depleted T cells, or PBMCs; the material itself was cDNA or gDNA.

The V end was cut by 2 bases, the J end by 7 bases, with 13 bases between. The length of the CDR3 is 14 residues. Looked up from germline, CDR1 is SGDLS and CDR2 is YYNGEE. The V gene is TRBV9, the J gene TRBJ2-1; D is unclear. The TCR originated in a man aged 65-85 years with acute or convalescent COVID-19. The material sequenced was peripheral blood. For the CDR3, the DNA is TGTGCCAGCAGCGTTCTCTCCTTCCCGAATGAGCAGTTCTTC. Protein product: CASSVLSFPNEQFF.